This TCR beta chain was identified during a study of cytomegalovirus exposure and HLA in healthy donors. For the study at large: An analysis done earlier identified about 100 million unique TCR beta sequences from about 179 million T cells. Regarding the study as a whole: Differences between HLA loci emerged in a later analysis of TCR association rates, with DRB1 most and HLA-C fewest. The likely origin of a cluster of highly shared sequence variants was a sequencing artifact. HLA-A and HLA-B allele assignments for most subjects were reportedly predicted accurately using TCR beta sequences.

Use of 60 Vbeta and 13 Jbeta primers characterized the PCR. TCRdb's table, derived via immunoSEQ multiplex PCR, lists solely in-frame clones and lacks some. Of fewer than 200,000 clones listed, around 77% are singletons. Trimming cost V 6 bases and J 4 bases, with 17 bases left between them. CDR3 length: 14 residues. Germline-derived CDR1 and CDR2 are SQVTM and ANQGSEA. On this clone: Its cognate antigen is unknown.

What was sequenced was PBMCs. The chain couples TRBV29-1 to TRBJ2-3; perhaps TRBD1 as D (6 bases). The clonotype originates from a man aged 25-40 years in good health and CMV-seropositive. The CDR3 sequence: CSVQHREGADTQYF. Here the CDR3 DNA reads TGCAGCGTCCAACACAGGGAAGGCGCAGATACGCAGTATTTT.